The count of the clone carrying this TCR beta chain is one. The record originates from a study of blood T cell repertoires in COVID-19. About the research overall: Samples of COVID-19 (acute and convalescent) were obtained from the United States, Italy and Spain. T cells, B-cell-depleted T cells, or PBMCs provided the cDNA or gDNA that served as material.

Seattle researchers signed up patients amid active infection and tracked them longitudinally. Original processing notes: Estimation of nucleated cell counts was performed using reference gene primer amplification. The table came from immunoSEQ multiplex PCR; TCRdb's copy has only in-frame clones and leaves some out. D and trimming come from the DNA, and the V and J calls and clone size come from that table. The data contain about 140,000 clones, about 88% of them singletons. V lost 6 bases and J 0 bases, leaving 5 bases between the germline ends. This CDR3 contains 12 residues. The sequenced sample consisted of peripheral blood. The rearrangement uses TRBV12-3 or TRBV12-4 and TRBJ1-1; D is unclear. The receptor comes from a human donor with COVID-19, enrolled during active disease. The donor label of this sample is uncertain. CDR3 nucleotide sequence: TGTGCCAGCAGCACTATGAACACTGAAGCTTTCTTT. Encoded protein: CASSTMNTEAFF.